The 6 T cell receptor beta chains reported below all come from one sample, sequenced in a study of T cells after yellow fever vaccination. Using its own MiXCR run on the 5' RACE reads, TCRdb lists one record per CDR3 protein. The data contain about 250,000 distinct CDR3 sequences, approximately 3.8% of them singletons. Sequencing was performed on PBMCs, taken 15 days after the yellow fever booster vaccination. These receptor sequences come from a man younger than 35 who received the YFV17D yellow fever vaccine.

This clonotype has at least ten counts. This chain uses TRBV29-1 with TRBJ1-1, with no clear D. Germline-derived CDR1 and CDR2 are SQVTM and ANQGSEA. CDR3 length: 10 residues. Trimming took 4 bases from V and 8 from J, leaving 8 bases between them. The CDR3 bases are TGCAGCGTTGCTATGTTAGAAGCTTTCTTT. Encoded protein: CSVAMLEAFF.

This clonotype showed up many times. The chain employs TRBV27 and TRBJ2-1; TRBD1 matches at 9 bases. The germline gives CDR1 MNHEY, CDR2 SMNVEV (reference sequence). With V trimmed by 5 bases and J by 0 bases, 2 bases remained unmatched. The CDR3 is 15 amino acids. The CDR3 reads CASSRQGGSYNEQFF. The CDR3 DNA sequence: TGTGCCAGCAGTCGACAGGGGGGCTCCTACAATGAGCAGTTCTTC.

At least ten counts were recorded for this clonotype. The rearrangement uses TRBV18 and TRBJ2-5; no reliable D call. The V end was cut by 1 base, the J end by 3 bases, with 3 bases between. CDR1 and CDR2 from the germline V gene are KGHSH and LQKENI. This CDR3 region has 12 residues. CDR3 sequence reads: CASSPREETQYF. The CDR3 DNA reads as TGTGCCAGCTCACCACGGGAAGAGACCCAGTACTTC.

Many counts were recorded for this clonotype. CDR3 DNA: TGTGCCAGCAGCCAAGATGGTGCAGGAATTGCCTACGAGCAGTACTTC. It codes for CASSQDGAGIAYEQYF. This chain connects TRBV4-2 to TRBJ2-7; the D is unclear. V was cut by 0 bases and J by 2 bases, with 14 bases left in between. CDR1 and CDR2 (germline): LGHNA, YNFKEQ. This CDR3 region has 16 residues.

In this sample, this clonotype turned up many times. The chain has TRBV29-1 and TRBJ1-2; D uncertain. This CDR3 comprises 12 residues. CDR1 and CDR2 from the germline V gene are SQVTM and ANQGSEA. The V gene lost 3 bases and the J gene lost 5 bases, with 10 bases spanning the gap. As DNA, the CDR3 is TGCAGCGTTGAGACACAGTTTTATGGCTACACCTTC. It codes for CSVETQFYGYTF. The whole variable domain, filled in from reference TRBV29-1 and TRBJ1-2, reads SAVISQKPSRDICQRGTSLTIQCQVDSQVTMMFWYRQQPGQSLTLIATANQGSEATYESGFVIDKFPISRPNLTFSTLTVSNMSPEDSSIYLCSVETQFYGYTFGSGTRLTVV.

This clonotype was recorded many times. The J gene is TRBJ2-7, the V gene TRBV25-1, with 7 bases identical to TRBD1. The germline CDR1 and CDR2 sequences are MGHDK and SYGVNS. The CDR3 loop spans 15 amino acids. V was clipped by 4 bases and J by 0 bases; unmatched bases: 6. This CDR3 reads CASSGGQPCSYEQYV. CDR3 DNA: TGTGCCAGCAGTGGGGGACAGCCATGCTCCTACGAGCAGTACGTC.